The sequence of this TCR beta chain was determined in a study of blood T cell repertoires in COVID-19. Looking at the study overall: Acute and convalescent COVID-19 specimens originated in the United States, Italy and Spain. T cells, B-cell-depleted T cells, or PBMCs supplied cDNA or gDNA.

This clone was recorded only once. V dropped 3 bases and J dropped 4; count of bases not matched to a gene: 6. The CDR3 length is 15 residues. Germline CDR1 reads SGHNT; CDR2 reads YYREEE (reference sequence). In the original analysis: Reference gene primer amplification in the assay estimated nucleated cell counts. Generated by immunoSEQ multiplex PCR, the TCRdb table keeps only in-frame clones and is missing some. V, J and clone size reflect that table, while D and trimming were determined from the DNA. The sample has 150,000 to 200,000 clones; nearly 85% are singletons. Sequenced sample: peripheral blood. This chain connects TRBV5-4 to TRBJ2-3; 9 bases align to TRBD2. This TCR derives from a woman aged 25 to 39 with acute or convalescent COVID-19. As DNA, the CDR3 is TGTGCCAGCAGCTCCTTAGCGGGAGCTGCAGATACGCAGTATTTT. As protein: CASSSLAGAADTQYF. The full variable domain, in which reference TRBV5-4 and TRBJ2-3 provide the parts outside the CDR3, is ETGVTQSPTHLIKTRGQQVTLRCSSQSGHNTVSWYQQALGQGPQFIFQYYREEENGRGNFPPRFSGLQFPNYSSELNVNALELDDSALYLCASSSLAGAADTQYFGPGTRLTVL.